The entry below describes one TCR beta chain. Its antigen is unknown. Base qualities are not at hand, and no much larger clone is one base apart. These data belong to a study of T cell responses to AZD1222 COVID-19 vaccine (dated by TCRdb to 2020 to 2023). Some background on the complete study: A total of 230 to 250 trial participants underwent TCR sequencing, of whom about 210 received two doses of AZD1222 and about 25 received two doses of the MenACWY control vaccine. Enrollment into the trials was organized by age into subgroups of 18-55, 56-69 and 70-plus years, and those subgroups contained roughly 150, 30 and 60 TCR-sequenced participants, respectively.

Per the publication, the time point label means: about 28 days (+/-7) after the second vaccine dose. AZD1222 recipients whose second dose came at about 4 weeks and those whose second dose came at about 12 weeks were combined into one group, since spike-specific TCR depth and breadth did not differ between the two schedules. Samples from vaccinated people were obtained from the UK trials COV001 and COV002, which included a single-blind randomized controlled phase 2/3 trial of AZD1222 (ChAdOx1 nCoV-19) in healthy adults. Trial participant PBMC samples were collected at day 0 and day 28 after the second dose for TCRbeta chain sequencing. The CDR3 regions of human TCRbeta chains were analyzed by immunosequencing. In the authors' own workflow: Repertoire TCRs were checked for matches against a reference library of SARS-CoV-2-specific TCRs that had been generated using the MIRA antigen-specificity platform. Breadth meant the fraction of unique TCRs that were SARS-CoV-2-associated, whereas depth meant the fraction of total T cells that were SARS-CoV-2-associated. Each spike-specific TCR was assigned to its reactive spike region and to a CD4 or CD8 class using the MIRA data. Log10-transformed breadth and depth values were compared by one-way ANOVA with Sidak's multiple comparisons tests. In TCRdb, the immuneACCESS table is reduced to in-frame sequences with V and J assigned. These tables do not hold every clone; where another copy was compared, an unresolved V gene accounts for under half, and the others remain unexplained. That table gives V, J and clone size, and the DNA gave D and trimming. For this sample there are around 91,000 clones; just over 90% appear just once. 8% to 8.5% of the sample is held by the ten biggest clonotypes.

From a lookup of the germline V gene, CDR1 and CDR2 are MGHRA and YSYEKL. Taken from cysteine to phenylalanine, the CDR3 has 16 residues. Here the CDR3 DNA is all that survives: 48 bases in frame from base 1. Trimming takes 2 bases from V and 5 bases from J, and the germline ends sit 15 bases apart. Overall results and qualifications from the work: Conclusions about previously exposed vaccinees are limited because only six or seven AZD1222 recipients were SARS-CoV-2 seropositive at baseline. Participants were mostly white British, with more females than males. The authors suggested clonal diversity may have been underestimated. The 56-69-year group was small, and its depth increase did not reach significance, likely because of low power. The vaccine-associated CD4 TCRs covered the entire spike protein, and the dominant responses fell in regions 160-218 and 743-854. No day 14 peak-response samples were available, so repertoires were characterized only after the peak T cell response. After two AZD1222 doses, spike-specific TCR breadth and depth were significantly higher than at day 0 and than in MenACWY recipients. Epitopes outside the regions mutated in the B.1.351 and B.1.1.7 variants were reportedly recognized by nearly half of the unique spike-specific TCRs.

The clonotype was recovered from an adult who received the AZD1222 COVID-19 vaccine. The sequence links TRBV4-1 to TRBJ1-4, and perhaps TRBD1 as D gene, on 6 matching bases. The sequences come from peripheral blood, collected 28 days after the second AZD1222 dose. DNA sequence: TGCGCCAGCAGCCAAAGACCACAGGGCCTAAATGAAAAACTGTTTTTT. The encoded protein is CASSQRPQGLNEKLFF.